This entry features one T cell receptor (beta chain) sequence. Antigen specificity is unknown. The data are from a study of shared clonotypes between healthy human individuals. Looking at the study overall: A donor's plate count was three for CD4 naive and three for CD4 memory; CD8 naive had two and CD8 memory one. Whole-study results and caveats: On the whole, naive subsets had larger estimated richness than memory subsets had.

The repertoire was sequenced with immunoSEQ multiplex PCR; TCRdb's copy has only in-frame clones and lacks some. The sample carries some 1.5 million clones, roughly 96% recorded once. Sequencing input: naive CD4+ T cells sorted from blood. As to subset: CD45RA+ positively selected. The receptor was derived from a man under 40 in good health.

This CDR3 reads CASSLWSRAHQPQHF. CDR3 sequence (DNA): TGTGCCAGCAGTTTATGGTCCAGGGCTCATCAGCCCCAGCATTTT. The chain couples TRBV28 to TRBJ1-5, with D tentatively TRBD1 (5 bases). The V and J ends lost 0 bases and 5 bases respectively, with 11 bases between them. The CDR3 sequence is 15 residues long. CDR1 and CDR2 from the germline V gene are MDHEN and SYDVKM.